This T cell receptor (beta chain) was sequenced in a study of T cells in localized non-small cell lung cancer. This clone was observed once. No antigen is known for it. The study, taken as a whole, reports: Because only a single region of the tumor was sequenced, heterogeneity remains possible.

This table comes from immunoSEQ multiplex PCR, and its TCRdb copy is limited to in-frame clones, with some not included. This repertoire shows 70,000 to 90,000 clones, more than 70% found once; its top ten account for 8% to 10%. The sequence was collected from a female donor over 55 with stage I lung adenocarcinoma. The material was peripheral blood, obtained before any cancer treatment.

The CDR3: CASRLEEGGTEAFF. The CDR3 DNA sequence: TGCGCCAGCAGGCTCGAGGAGGGGGGCACTGAAGCTTTCTTT. The V call is TRBV4-1, the J call TRBJ1-1; tentative D call: TRBD1 (6 bases). This CDR3 contains 14 residues. The germline V and J ends were trimmed by 6 bases and 4 bases, with 15 bases remaining between them. Germline assignment: CDR1 MGHRA and CDR2 YSYEKL.